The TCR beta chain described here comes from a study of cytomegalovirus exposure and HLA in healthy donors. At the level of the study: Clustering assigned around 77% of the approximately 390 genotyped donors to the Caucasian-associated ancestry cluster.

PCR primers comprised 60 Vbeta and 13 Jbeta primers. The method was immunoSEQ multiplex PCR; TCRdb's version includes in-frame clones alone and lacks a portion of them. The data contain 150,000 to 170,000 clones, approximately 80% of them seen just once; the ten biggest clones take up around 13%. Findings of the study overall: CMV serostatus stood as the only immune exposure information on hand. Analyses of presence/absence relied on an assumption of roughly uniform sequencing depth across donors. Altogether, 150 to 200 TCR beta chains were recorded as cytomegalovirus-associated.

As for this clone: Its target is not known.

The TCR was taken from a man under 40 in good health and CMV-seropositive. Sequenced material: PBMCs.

CDR3 in DNA: TGTGCCAGCAGCGCACCCACGGGACAGTCCAATGAGCAGTTCTTC. Its translation is CASSAPTGQSNEQFF. The chain joins TRBV27 to TRBJ2-1; the match to TRBD1 covers 7 bases. Germline V gene data show CDR1 as MNHEY and CDR2 as SMNVEV (reference sequence). The junction had 11 bases not matched to a gene; V was cut back by 6 bases and J by 6 bases. The CDR3 covers 15 residues.